Listed here are 21 T cell receptor beta chains from one sample, sequenced in a study of T cells in Graves' hyperthyroidism and ophthalmopathy. Researchers amplified the TCR beta CDR3 regions from RNA transcripts. Primed by the HTBI set, a first-round RT-PCR was run on the TCR CDR3. TCRdb processed the multiplex PCR reads anew with MiXCR; each CDR3 protein has one entry. The sample contains approximately 510,000 distinct CDR3 sequences, under 25% of which appear only once. The sample taken for sequencing was blood. These receptors all come from a man between 18 and 35 years old with Graves' hyperthyroidism.

The V call is TRBV6-1, the J call TRBJ2-5; possibly TRBD1 for D (6 bases). Trimming cost V 6 bases and J 2 bases, with 22 bases left between them. This CDR3 has 17 amino acids. Per the germline V gene, CDR1 is MNHNS and CDR2 is SASEGT. CDR3 nucleotides: TGTGCCAGCAGGCCTTCGGACAGAAGGCTACTGCAAGAGACCCAGTACTTC. Translated: CASRPSDRRLLQETQYF.

This clonotype has a count of ten or more. The chain has TRBV3-1 and TRBJ2-7; TRBD2 matches 7 bases. The V gene end was trimmed by 1 base and the J gene end by 2 bases; junction bases not matched to a gene: 5. This CDR3 has 15 amino acids. Germline assignment: CDR1 LGHDT and CDR2 YNNKEL (reference sequence). The CDR3 nucleotides are TGTGCCAGCAGCCAAGTGCGGCGGGGGACCTACGAGCAGTACTTC. It is translated as CASSQVRRGTYEQYF.

This clonotype was seen repeatedly, ten times or more. The CDR3 protein is CASSYDFVGGGYTF. CDR3 nucleotides: TGTGCCAGCAGTTACGACTTTGTGGGGGGTGGCTACACCTTC. V and J are TRBV6-5 and TRBJ1-2, with a possible D match to TRBD1 (5 bases). CDR3 length equals 14 residues. CDR1 and CDR2 (germline): MNHEY, SVGAGI. The germline V and J ends were trimmed by 2 bases and 7 bases, with 14 bases remaining between them.

This clonotype was counted at least ten times. This rearrangement joins TRBV29-1 to TRBJ1-3; D gene uncertain. This CDR3 is 11 amino acids long. Deletions cut 7 bases from V and 4 bases from J, with 8 bases between. Germline V lookup: CDR1 SQVTM, CDR2 ANQGSEA. CDR3 DNA: TGCAGCGGGGGTGAAGGAAACACCATATATTTT. It translates to CSGGEGNTIYF.

In its sample, this clonotype was seen many times. The chain carries TRBV12-3 or TRBV12-4 and TRBJ1-2; possibly TRBD1 for D (6 bases). The CDR3 has 13 amino acids. Trimming left V 6 bases short and J 8 bases short, with 16 bases between. The CDR3 is CASSLTGRGGYTF. The CDR3 DNA is TGTGCCAGCAGCCTCACAGGGAGAGGCGGCTACACCTTC.

Only one count was recorded for this clonotype. This chain connects TRBV19 to TRBJ2-5, with D unresolved. CDR1 is LNHDA, CDR2 SQIVND, per germline (reference sequence). V dropped 4 bases and J dropped 4 bases, with 16 bases sitting between them. This CDR3 is built from 15 residues. The CDR3 reads CASSRIGLSPETQYF. The CDR3 DNA follows: TGTGCCAGTAGTAGGATCGGCCTTTCCCCAGAGACCCAGTACTTC.

The gene calls are TRBV28 and TRBJ1-6; D gene uncertain. V was shortened by 3 bases and J by 9 bases, with 15 bases between the two germline ends. This CDR3 comprises 15 residues. Germline lookup yields CDR1 MDHEN and CDR2 SYDVKM. The DNA for the CDR3 is TGTGCCAGCAGTTTTGCCCAGGCTGCCAGTTCACCCCTCCACTTT. Protein: CASSFAQAASSPLHF.

This clonotype has only a few counts. V and J are TRBV6-1 and TRBJ2-7; D is unclear. CDR3 length equals 12 residues. Trimming shortened V by 8 bases and J by 4 bases, and 12 bases separated the two germline ends. Germline V lookup: CDR1 MNHNS, CDR2 SASEGT. The CDR3 sequence: CASQYGDYEQYF. CDR3 in DNA: TGTGCCAGCCAATACGGAGATTACGAGCAGTACTTC.

This clonotype has at least ten counts. This chain connects TRBV29-1 to TRBJ1-2; D is uncertain. The CDR3 sequence is 13 residues long. CDR1 and CDR2 from the germline V gene are SQVTM and ANQGSEA. Trimming shortened V by 6 bases and J by 3 bases, and 14 bases separated the two germline ends. CDR3 DNA sequence: TGCAGCGTGGGCCAAGGGTTGGACTATGGCTACACCTTC. It specifies CSVGQGLDYGYTF.

This clonotype was picked up many times. The V call is TRBV6-1, the J call TRBJ1-5; D not certain. The ends were cut back, 5 bases at V and 8 bases at J, with 13 bases in the middle. The CDR3 runs to 13 residues. Germline CDR1 is MNHNS and CDR2 is SASEGT. CDR3: CASSIRRVEPQHF. The DNA for the CDR3 is TGTGCCAGCAGTATCCGGAGGGTGGAGCCCCAGCATTTT.

This clonotype has a count of ten or more. The J gene is TRBJ2-5, the V gene TRBV7-2; the match to TRBD1 covers 9 bases. The CDR3 sequence is 16 residues long. The V and J ends lost 5 bases and 3 bases, in that order; junction bases with no gene match: 10. Germline-derived CDR1 and CDR2 are SGHTA and FQGNSA. Written as DNA, the CDR3 is TGTGCCAGCAGCCCCCGGCCGGGACAGGGAAAAGAGACCCAGTACTTC. This translates into CASSPRPGQGKETQYF.

This clonotype was found a few times. The chain employs TRBV20-1 and TRBJ1-1, with D unresolved. There are 11 residues in the CDR3. Trimming stripped 7 bases from V and 1 base from J, with 7 bases between. From germline, CDR1 is DFQATT and CDR2 SNEGSKA (reference sequence). CDR3 DNA sequence: TGCAGTGGAAGGTCGAACACTGAAGCTTTCTTT. It encodes CSGRSNTEAFF.

This clonotype was recorded at least ten times. The chain has TRBV28 and TRBJ1-3; 7 nucleotides agree with TRBD1. This CDR3 has 15 residues. The V segment lost 0 bases and the J segment 2 bases; nucleotides outside the gene matches: 1. The germline V gene encodes CDR1 MDHEN and CDR2 SYDVKM. The CDR3 coding sequence is TGTGCCAGCAGTTTATGGACAGGGCCTGGAAACACCATATATTTT. Its protein is CASSLWTGPGNTIYF.

J is TRBJ2-2 and V is TRBV27, with TRBD2 identical over 11 bases. There are 20 residues in the CDR3. The V segment lost 4 bases and the J segment 3 bases; nucleotides outside the gene matches: 16. Germline CDR1 and CDR2: MNHEY and SMNVEV (reference sequence). In DNA form, the CDR3 reads TGTGCCAGCAGTTGGCTGCCGACTAGCGGGATGGACGGGGACACCGGGGAGCTGTTTTTT. Amino acids: CASSWLPTSGMDGDTGELFF.

This sequence joins TRBV6-5 and TRBJ1-1; possible D gene TRBD1, 5 bases. The germline CDR1 and CDR2 sequences are MNHEY and SVGAGI. The V and J ends lost 2 bases and 0 bases respectively, with 13 bases between them. This CDR3 contains 16 residues. DNA for the CDR3: TGTGCCAGCAGTTACAGTGGCGCGGGGGTGAACACTGAAGCTTTCTTT. Its translation: CASSYSGAGVNTEAFF.

This clonotype occurred many times. The chain is built from TRBV20-1 and TRBJ2-5; 10 nucleotides line up with TRBD2. The CDR3 has 13 amino acids. V shed 4 bases and J 6 bases; nucleotides not matched to a gene: 5. Germline assignment: CDR1 DFQATT and CDR2 SNEGSKA (reference sequence). The CDR3 region is CSAKSGGAKTQYF. CDR3 sequence (DNA): TGCAGTGCTAAGAGCGGGGGGGCGAAGACCCAGTACTTC.

The sample holds many counts of this clonotype. V is TRBV6-1 and J is TRBJ2-5; 14 bases are shared with TRBD2. V lost 11 bases, J lost 9 bases, and 14 bases stayed unmatched. CDR1 MNHNS and CDR2 SASEGT come from the germline V gene. This CDR3 has 15 amino acids. The DNA of the CDR3 is TGTGCCTGTGGACTAGCGGGGGGACCTGGACGTCCCCAGTACTTC. Protein sequence: CACGLAGGPGRPQYF.

As regards this clonotype: A much bigger clone sits one base away, suggesting this may be a read error. The rearrangement joins TRBV12-3 or TRBV12-4 to TRBJ2-2, with 8 bases identical to TRBD1. There are 15 residues in the CDR3. CDR3 bases: TGTGCCAGCAGTTCGTCAGGGGGCCCCACCCGGGAGCTGTGTTTT. Translating it yields CASSSSGGPTRELCF.

V and J are TRBV7-8 and TRBJ1-5, with D unclear. Between the trimmed V and J ends, which lost 1 base and 5 bases, there was a span of 12 bases. The germline gives CDR1 SGHVS, CDR2 FQNEAQ. The CDR3 is made up of 15 amino acids. The CDR3 region is CASSLDWQPYQPQHF. The CDR3 DNA sequence: TGTGCCAGCAGCTTAGATTGGCAGCCGTATCAGCCCCAGCATTTT.

This clonotype was picked up many times. The chain employs TRBV6-2 or TRBV6-3 and TRBJ2-6; 9 bases map to TRBD2. Trimming at V came to 5 bases and at J to 2 bases, leaving 10 bases not matched to a gene. The CDR3 consists of 18 residues. The germline V gene encodes CDR1 MNHEY and CDR2 SVGEGT. CDR3: CASSSPRKRGAGANVLTF. The CDR3 DNA reads TGTGCCAGCAGTAGCCCCCGAAAGCGGGGGGCTGGGGCCAACGTCCTGACTTTC.

J is TRBJ1-5 and V is TRBV4-1; a possible D gene is TRBD1 (6 bases). This CDR3 comprises 16 residues. Per germline, CDR1 MGHRA and CDR2 YSYEKL. V was clipped by 6 bases and J by 4 bases, with 19 bases between them. The CDR3 bases are TGCGCCAGCAGAGAAGGGGGGGCAGGGACAAATCAGCCCCAGCATTTT. This encodes CASREGGAGTNQPQHF.